This is a list of T cell receptor beta chains from one sample in a study of blood T cell repertoires in COVID-19. Measured with immunoSEQ multiplex PCR; TCRdb has only the in-frame clones, and not every one. This table has about 120,000 clones, approximately 90% appearing once. Sequenced sample: peripheral blood. These receptors originate from a man aged 40-50 years with acute or convalescent COVID-19. Each CDR3 is given with its conserved first and last residue.

v_call	j_call	cdr3_aa
TRBV3-1/TRBV3-2	TRBJ2-7	CASSQETGLPYEQYF
TRBV19	TRBJ1-1	CASKREESTEAFF
TRBV7-2	TRBJ2-7	CASNRDRGAHEQYF
TRBV5-5	TRBJ1-6	CASGGLNNSPLHF
TRBV6-5	TRBJ2-2	CASSYSRDRAAGELFF
TRBV7-2	TRBJ1-6	CASSLAYRASPLHF
TRBV6-5	TRBJ1-2	CASSYSNAGRDGYTF
TRBV7-2	TRBJ1-2	CASSLEGQYYGYTF
TRBV6-2/TRBV6-3	TRBJ2-1	CASSRFGIPTNEQFF
TRBV12-3/TRBV12-4	TRBJ1-1	CASRGTGATEAFF
TRBV10-2	TRBJ1-2	CASSESGGPAGYTF
TRBV19	TRBJ2-2	CASSPGLHRELFF
TRBV9	TRBJ1-1	CASKRGVNTEAFF
TRBV14	TRBJ1-4	CASTIANATNEKLFF
TRBV30	TRBJ2-7	CAWRRGSSYEQYF
TRBV30	TRBJ2-3	CASGGTISTDTQYF
TRBV30	TRBJ1-1	CAWSSGGPEAFF
TRBV30	TRBJ2-1	CACSTGRNEQFF
TRBV5-4	TRBJ2-4	CASSSQAGAGAKNIQYF
TRBV18	TRBJ2-1	CASSPKAGPVPAYNEQFF
TRBV5-1	TRBJ1-5	CASSLAGDSNQPQHF
TRBV6-5	TRBJ1-4	CASSDRFNEKLFF
TRBV7-9	TRBJ1-5	CASSLATGDLGPQHF
TRBV2	TRBJ1-4	CASSSRTGGHEKLFF
TRBV23-1	TRBJ2-7	CASSPGQGWYSYEQYF
TRBV14	TRBJ2-7	CASSQDFTAPSYEQYF
TRBV6-5	TRBJ1-4	CASRPQGNEKLFF
TRBV11-3	TRBJ2-7	CASSQAAGAEQYF
TRBV6-5	TRBJ2-2	CASSLFPGELFF
TRBV6-5	TRBJ1-2	CASSSPREAYGYTF
TRBV6-6	TRBJ2-6	CASSFKGGANVLTF
TRBV6-5	TRBJ1-1	CASSPGGYTEAFF
TRBV7-2	TRBJ1-4	CASSLTGGEKLFF
TRBV30	TRBJ2-3	CAWSGGQGRFTDTQYF
TRBV27	TRBJ2-7	CASTYYEQYF
TRBV29-1	TRBJ1-2	CSATDRGGGYTF
TRBV3-1/TRBV3-2	TRBJ2-2	CASSRGQVGTGELFF
TRBV4-1	TRBJ1-5	CASSQDISRDNQPQHF
TRBV5-4	TRBJ2-1	CASSLGPSGSYNEQFF
TRBV6-1	TRBJ2-1	CASSERVGSHSYNEQFF
TRBV6-2/TRBV6-3	TRBJ2-7	CASSSAGDSYEQYF
TRBV19	TRBJ1-1	CASADRFEAFF
TRBV25-1	TRBJ1-1	CASMEGGTEAFF
TRBV7-2	TRBJ1-5	CASSLGGGYSNQPQHF
TRBV7-2	TRBJ2-2	CASSLGGRLAGAGELFF
TRBV5-6	TRBJ1-2	CASSSDYGYTF
TRBV6-6	TRBJ1-1	CASRPQGGNTEAFF
TRBV23-1	TRBJ1-1	CASSQRCRVGAFF
TRBV19	TRBJ1-5	CASSPPGRNSNQPQHF
TRBV9	TRBJ2-1	CASSVLGSETYNEQFF
TRBV30	TRBJ1-3	CAWSVARAGNTIYF
TRBV29-1	TRBJ1-1	CSVEAGQGLDTEAFF
TRBV6-6	TRBJ1-3	CASSSLATSGNTIYF